A single sample gave rise to the 6 T cell receptor beta chains below, sequenced in a study of cytotoxic CD8 clonotypes in ibrutinib-treated CLL. Data came from immunoSEQ multiplex PCR; TCRdb stores just in-frame clones and leaves some out. This repertoire shows about 200,000 clones, about two thirds found once; its top ten account for roughly an eighth. The input for sequencing was PBMCs, taken after 24 months of ibrutinib treatment. These receptors all stem from a human donor with chronic lymphocytic leukemia.

J is TRBJ2-1 and V is TRBV5-8; tentatively, D is TRBD2 (5 bases). The CDR3 has 14 residues. Germline CDR1 and CDR2: SGHTS and YDEGEE. With 2 bases removed from V and 7 bases from J, the gap between germline ends came to 13 bases. CDR3 loop: CASSLVSGINEQFF. The CDR3, as DNA: TGTGCCAGCAGCTTAGTTTCCGGGATTAATGAGCAGTTCTTC.

The table lists this clone with a count of one. The CDR3 DNA follows: TGCGCCAGCAGCCAAGAACCGGGACGCCAAAGGGATACGCAGTATTTT. It codes for CASSQEPGRQRDTQYF. This sequence joins TRBV4-3 and TRBJ2-3, with D perhaps being TRBD1 or TRBD2 (5 bases each). Germline lookup yields CDR1 LGHNA and CDR2 YSLEER. The CDR3 has 16 residues. Trimming removed 0 bases from V and 6 bases from J, with 16 bases in between.

The rearrangement uses TRBV29-1 and TRBJ2-5, with D unclear. The V gene lost 4 bases and the J gene lost 3 bases, with 6 bases spanning the gap. CDR3 length: 11 residues. CDR1 and CDR2 (germline): SQVTM, ANQGSEA. The CDR3 DNA is TGCAGCGTTGCTCAGGAAGAGACCCAGTACTTC. Encoded protein: CSVAQEETQYF.

V and J are TRBV12-5 and TRBJ2-1, with 8 bases lining up with TRBD2. Germline CDR1 LGHNT, CDR2 FRNRAP. V shed 2 bases and J 5 bases; nucleotides not matched to a gene: 11. CDR3 length equals 17 residues. CDR3 in DNA: TGTGCTAGTGGTTTGCCCCCGTCGGGCGGGGGGAACAATGAGCAGTTCTTC. This codes for CASGLPPSGGGNNEQFF.

J is TRBJ1-1 and V is TRBV19; 9 bases are a match to TRBD1. CDR3 size: 16 residues. The junction had 7 bases not matched to a gene; V was cut back by 3 bases and J by 2 bases. From germline, CDR1 is LNHDA and CDR2 SQIVND (reference sequence). CDR3 amino acids: CASSMRGQGTNTEAFF. The DNA for the CDR3 is TGTGCCAGTAGTATGCGAGGACAGGGGACTAACACTGAAGCTTTCTTT.

This clone was detected only a few times. This chain joins TRBV20-1 and TRBJ2-3, with no clear D. The germline V and J ends were trimmed by 6 bases and 6 bases, with 10 bases remaining between them. This CDR3 contains 11 residues. Germline CDR1 DFQATT, CDR2 SNEGSKA (reference sequence). This CDR3 reads CSATLVDTQYF. The CDR3 region has the DNA TGCAGTGCGACTCTAGTGGATACGCAGTATTTT.